This T cell receptor (beta chain) emerged from a study of T cells and Merkel cell carcinoma outcomes. Regarding the study as a whole: Merkel cell carcinoma outcomes were reportedly predicted by repertoire and T-cell density.

The data were produced by immunoSEQ multiplex PCR, yet TCRdb's version contains in-frame clones alone and is incomplete. This table holds approximately 400 clones, approximately 91% found once. As regards this clone: What it binds is not known. Relative to the germline gene, one junction end is altered; a read error may explain this.

The CDR3 loop spans 13 amino acids. Germline V gene data show CDR1 as SQVTM and CDR2 as ANQGSEA. The sequenced material came from tumor tissue from Merkel cell carcinoma. This chain uses TRBV29-1 with TRBJ2-3; D unclear. This receptor was identified in a human donor with Merkel cell carcinoma. Here the CDR3 reads CSIELESPDTQYF. In DNA, the CDR3 is TGCAGCATTGAATTGGAAAGCCCAGATACGCAGTATTTT.